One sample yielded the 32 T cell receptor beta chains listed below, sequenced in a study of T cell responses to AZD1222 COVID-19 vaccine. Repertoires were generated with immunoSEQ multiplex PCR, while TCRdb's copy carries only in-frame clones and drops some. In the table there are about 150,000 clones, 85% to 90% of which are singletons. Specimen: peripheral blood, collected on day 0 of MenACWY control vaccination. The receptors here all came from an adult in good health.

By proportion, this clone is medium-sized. The DNA for the CDR3 is TGCGCCAGCACCCAGGACGGACTCTCGTTTAACTATGGCTACACCTTC. Protein: CASTQDGLSFNYGYTF. V gene TRBV5-1 combines with J gene TRBJ1-2; the D is unclear. The ends were cut back, 6 bases at V and 1 base at J, with 19 bases in the middle. From germline, CDR1 is SGHRS and CDR2 YFSETQ. This CDR3 comprises 16 residues.

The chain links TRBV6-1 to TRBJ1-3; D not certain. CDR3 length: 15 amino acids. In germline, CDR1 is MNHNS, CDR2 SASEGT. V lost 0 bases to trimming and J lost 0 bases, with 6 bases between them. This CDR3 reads CASSEAWLSGNTIYF. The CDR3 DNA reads TGTGCCAGCAGTGAAGCATGGCTCTCTGGAAACACCATATATTTT.

The CDR3 region has the DNA TGTGCCAGCAGCTTAGAAGGGTATGAGCAGTTCTTC. Amino acids: CASSLEGYEQFF. This chain uses TRBV11-2 with TRBJ2-1; D remains ambiguous. CDR1 and CDR2 from the germline V gene are SGHAT and FQNNGV. The CDR3 has 12 amino acids. Trimming took off 0 bases at V and 8 bases at J, with 5 bases between the two ends.

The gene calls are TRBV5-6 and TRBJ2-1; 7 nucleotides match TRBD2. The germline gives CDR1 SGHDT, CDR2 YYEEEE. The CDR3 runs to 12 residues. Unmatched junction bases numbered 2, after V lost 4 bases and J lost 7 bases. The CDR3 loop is CASSPGRNEQFF. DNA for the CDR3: TGTGCCAGCAGCCCCGGGAGGAATGAGCAGTTCTTC.

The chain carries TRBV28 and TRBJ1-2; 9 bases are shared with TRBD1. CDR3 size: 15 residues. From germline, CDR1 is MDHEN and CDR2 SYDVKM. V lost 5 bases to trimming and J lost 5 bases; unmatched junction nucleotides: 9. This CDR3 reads CASSRRGQGGYGYTF. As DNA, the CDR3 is TGTGCCAGCAGTCGGCGGGGACAGGGAGGGTATGGCTACACCTTC.

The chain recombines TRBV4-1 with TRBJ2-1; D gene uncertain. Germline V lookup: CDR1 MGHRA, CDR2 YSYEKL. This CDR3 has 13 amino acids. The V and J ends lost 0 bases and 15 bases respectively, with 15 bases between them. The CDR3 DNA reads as TGCGCCAGCAGCCAAGATCGGTCAGGCGCTCCGTTCTTC. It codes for CASSQDRSGAPFF.

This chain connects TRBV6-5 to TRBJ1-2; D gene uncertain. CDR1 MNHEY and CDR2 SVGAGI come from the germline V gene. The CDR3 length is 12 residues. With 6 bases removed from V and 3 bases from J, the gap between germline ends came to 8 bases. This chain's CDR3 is CASSRGDYGYTF. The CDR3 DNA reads TGTGCCAGCAGCCGAGGTGACTATGGCTACACCTTC.

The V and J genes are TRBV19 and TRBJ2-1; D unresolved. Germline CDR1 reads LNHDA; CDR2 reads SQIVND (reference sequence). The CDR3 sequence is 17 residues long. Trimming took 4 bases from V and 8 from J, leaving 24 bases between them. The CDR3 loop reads CASSRVLSSVGPDEQFF. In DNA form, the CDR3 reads TGTGCCAGTAGTAGGGTTCTCTCAAGCGTGGGTCCGGATGAGCAGTTCTTC.

CDR3 nucleotide sequence: TGTGCCAGCAGCGTCCGGGACAGGGGGTCCTATGGCTACACCTTC. As protein: CASSVRDRGSYGYTF. The V call is TRBV9, the J call TRBJ1-2, with 11 bases identical to TRBD1. V lost 2 bases, J lost 4 bases, and 4 bases stayed unmatched. The CDR3 is 15 amino acids. CDR1 is SGDLS, CDR2 YYNGEE, per germline.

DNA of the CDR3: TGTGCCACCAGTGATTTGCGCACTAGCGGGAGGGCAGATACGCAGTATTTT. Protein: CATSDLRTSGRADTQYF. The chain has TRBV24-1 and TRBJ2-3, with 13 bases that match TRBD2. Germline V lookup: CDR1 KGHDR, CDR2 SFDVKD. The CDR3 runs 17 residues. After removal of 0 bases from V and 4 bases from J, the junction contained 3 bases not matched to a gene.

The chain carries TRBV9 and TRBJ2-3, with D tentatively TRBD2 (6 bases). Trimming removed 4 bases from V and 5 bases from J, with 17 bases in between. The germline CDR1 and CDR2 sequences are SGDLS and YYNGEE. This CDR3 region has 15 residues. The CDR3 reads CASSLGRKSGDTQYF. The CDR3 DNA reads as TGTGCCAGCAGCCTAGGGAGGAAATCCGGAGATACGCAGTATTTT.

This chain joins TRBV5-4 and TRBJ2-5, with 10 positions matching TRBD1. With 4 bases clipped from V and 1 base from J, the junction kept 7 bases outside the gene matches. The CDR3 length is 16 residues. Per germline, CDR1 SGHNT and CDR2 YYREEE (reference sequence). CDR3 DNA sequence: TGTGCCAGCAGCCCCGTGACAGGGGGCGGCCAAGAGACCCAGTACTTC. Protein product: CASSPVTGGGQETQYF.

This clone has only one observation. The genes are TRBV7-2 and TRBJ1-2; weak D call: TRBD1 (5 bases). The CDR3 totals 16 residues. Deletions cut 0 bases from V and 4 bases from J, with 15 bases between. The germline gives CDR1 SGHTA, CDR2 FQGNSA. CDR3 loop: CASSLAGTPGRYGYTF. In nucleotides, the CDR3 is TGTGCCAGCAGCTTAGCGGGGACGCCGGGACGCTATGGCTACACCTTC. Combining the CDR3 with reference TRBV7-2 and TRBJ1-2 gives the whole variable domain GAGVSQSPSNKVTEKGKDVELRCDPISGHTALYWYRQSLGQGLEFLIYFQGNSAPDKSGLPSDRFSAERTGGSVSTLTIQRTQQEDSAVYLCASSLAGTPGRYGYTFGSGTRLTVV.

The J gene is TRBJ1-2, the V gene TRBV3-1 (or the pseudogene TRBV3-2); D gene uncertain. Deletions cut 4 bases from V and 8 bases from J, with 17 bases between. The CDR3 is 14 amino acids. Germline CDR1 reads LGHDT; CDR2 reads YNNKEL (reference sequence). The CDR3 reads CASSLPTSPGGYTF. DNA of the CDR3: TGTGCCAGCAGCCTCCCGACATCTCCGGGGGGCTACACCTTC.

The chain's CDR3 is CSASPLLAGYNEQFF. The CDR3 DNA reads as TGCAGTGCTAGTCCTCTCCTAGCGGGGTACAATGAGCAGTTCTTC. This rearrangement joins TRBV20-1 to TRBJ2-1, with TRBD2 matching 9 bases. From germline, CDR1 is DFQATT and CDR2 SNEGSKA (reference sequence). This CDR3 spans 15 amino acids. V shed 3 bases and J 4 bases; nucleotides not matched to a gene: 7.

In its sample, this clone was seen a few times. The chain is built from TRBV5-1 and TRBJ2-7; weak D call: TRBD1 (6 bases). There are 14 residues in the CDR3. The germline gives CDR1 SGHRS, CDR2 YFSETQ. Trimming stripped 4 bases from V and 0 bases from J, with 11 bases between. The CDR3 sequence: CASSPDRISYEQYF. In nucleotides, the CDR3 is TGCGCCAGCAGCCCCGACAGGATCTCCTACGAGCAGTACTTC.

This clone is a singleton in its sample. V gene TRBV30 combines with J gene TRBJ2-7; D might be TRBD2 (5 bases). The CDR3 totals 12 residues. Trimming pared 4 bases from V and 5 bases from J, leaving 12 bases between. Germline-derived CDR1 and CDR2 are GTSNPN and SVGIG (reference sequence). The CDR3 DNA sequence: TGTGCCTGGACGAGAGGGAGCCACGAGCAGTACTTC. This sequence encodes CAWTRGSHEQYF.

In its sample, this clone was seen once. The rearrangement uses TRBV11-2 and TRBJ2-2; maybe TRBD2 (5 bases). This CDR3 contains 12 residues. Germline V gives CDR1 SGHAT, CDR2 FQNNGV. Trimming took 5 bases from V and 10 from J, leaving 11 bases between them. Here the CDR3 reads CASSRGFQELFF. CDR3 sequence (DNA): TGTGCCAGCAGCCGGGGATTTCAGGAGCTGTTTTTT.

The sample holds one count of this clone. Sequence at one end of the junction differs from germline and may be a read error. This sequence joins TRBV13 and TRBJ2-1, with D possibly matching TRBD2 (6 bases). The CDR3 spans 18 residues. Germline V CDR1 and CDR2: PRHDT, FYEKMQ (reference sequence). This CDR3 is CASSHQTPSSRGGNGQFF. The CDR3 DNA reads TGTGCCAGCAGCCACCAGACCCCCTCCAGTAGGGGAGGCAATGGGCAGTTCTTC.

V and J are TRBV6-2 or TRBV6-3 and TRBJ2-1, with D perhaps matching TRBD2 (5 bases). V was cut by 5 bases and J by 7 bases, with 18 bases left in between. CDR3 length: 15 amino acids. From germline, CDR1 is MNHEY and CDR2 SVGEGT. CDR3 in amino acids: CASSHREFLQNEQFF. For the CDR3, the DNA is TGTGCCAGCAGTCACCGGGAATTCCTCCAGAATGAGCAGTTCTTC.

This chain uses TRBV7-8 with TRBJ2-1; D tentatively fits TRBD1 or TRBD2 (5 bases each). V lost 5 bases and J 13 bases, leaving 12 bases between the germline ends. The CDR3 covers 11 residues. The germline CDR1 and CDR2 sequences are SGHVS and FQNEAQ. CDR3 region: CASSLRDGQFF. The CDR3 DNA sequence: TGTGCCAGCAGCCTCCGGGACGGACAGTTCTTC.

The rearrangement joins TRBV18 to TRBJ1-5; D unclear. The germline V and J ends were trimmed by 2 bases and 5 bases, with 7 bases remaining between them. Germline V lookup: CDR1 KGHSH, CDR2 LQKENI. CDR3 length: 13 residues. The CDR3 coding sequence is TGTGCCAGCTCACCATTCGACGATCAGCCCCAGCATTTT. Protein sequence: CASSPFDDQPQHF.

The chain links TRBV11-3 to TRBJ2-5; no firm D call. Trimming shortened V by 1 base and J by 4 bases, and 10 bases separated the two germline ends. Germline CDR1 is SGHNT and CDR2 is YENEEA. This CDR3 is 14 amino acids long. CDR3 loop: CASSLGQNIETQYF. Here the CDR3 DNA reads TGTGCCAGCAGCTTAGGGCAAAATATAGAGACCCAGTACTTC.

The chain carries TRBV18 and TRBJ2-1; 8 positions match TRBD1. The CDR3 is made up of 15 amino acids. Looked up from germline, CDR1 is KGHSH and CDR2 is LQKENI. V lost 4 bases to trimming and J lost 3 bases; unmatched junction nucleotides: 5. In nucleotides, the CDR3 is TGTGCCAGCTCACTCGGGACAGGCCTCTACAATGAGCAGTTCTTC. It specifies CASSLGTGLYNEQFF.

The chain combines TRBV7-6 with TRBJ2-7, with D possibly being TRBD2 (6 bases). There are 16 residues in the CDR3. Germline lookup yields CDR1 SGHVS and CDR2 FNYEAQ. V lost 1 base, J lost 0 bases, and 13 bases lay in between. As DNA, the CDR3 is TGTGCCAGCAGCTTAGTTGGAGGGGTCAGCTCCTACGAGCAGTACTTC. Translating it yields CASSLVGGVSSYEQYF.

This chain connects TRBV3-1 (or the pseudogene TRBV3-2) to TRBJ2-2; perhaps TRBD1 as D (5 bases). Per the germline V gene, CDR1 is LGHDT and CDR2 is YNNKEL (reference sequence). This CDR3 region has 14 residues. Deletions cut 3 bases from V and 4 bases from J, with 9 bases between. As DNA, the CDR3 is TGTGCCAGCAGCCACAGGGATCTCACCGGGGAGCTGTTTTTT. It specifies CASSHRDLTGELFF.

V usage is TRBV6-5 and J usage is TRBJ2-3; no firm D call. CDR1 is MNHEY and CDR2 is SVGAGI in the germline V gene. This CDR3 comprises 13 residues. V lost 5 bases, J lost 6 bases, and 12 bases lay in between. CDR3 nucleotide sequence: TGTGCCAGCAGTCCCCCCGAAGCTGATACGCAGTATTTT. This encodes CASSPPEADTQYF.

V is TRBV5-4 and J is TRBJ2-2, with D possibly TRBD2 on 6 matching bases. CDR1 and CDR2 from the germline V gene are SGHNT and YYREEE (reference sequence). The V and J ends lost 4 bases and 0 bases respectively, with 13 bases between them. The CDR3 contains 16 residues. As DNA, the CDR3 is TGTGCCAGCAGCGGATCCGGGACTCCGAACACCGGGGAGCTGTTTTTT. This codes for CASSGSGTPNTGELFF.

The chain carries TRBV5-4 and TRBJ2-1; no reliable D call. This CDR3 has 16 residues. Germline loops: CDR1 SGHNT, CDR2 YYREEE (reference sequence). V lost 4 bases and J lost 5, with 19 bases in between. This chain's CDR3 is CASSAGRALLNNEQFF. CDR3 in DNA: TGTGCCAGCAGCGCCGGTCGGGCCCTCCTAAACAATGAGCAGTTCTTC.

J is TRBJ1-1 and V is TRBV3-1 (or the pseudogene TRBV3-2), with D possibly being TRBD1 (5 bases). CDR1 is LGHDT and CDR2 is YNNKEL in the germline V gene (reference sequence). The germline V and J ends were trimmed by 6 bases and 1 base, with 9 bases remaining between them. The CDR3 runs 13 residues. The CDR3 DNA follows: TGTGCCAGCAGTCTTAGGGGGAACACTGAAGCTTTCTTT. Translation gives CASSLRGNTEAFF.

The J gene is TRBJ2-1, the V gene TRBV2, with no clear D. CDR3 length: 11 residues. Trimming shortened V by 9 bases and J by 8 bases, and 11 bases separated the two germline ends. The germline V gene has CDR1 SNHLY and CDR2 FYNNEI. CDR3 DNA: TGTGCCAGGAGGCTTGGGCATGAGCAGTTCTTC. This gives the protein CARRLGHEQFF.

CDR3 amino acids: CATMTGYGYTF. Here the CDR3 DNA reads TGTGCCACCATGACGGGCTATGGCTACACCTTC. The chain is built from TRBV12-3 or TRBV12-4 and TRBJ1-2; D is uncertain. The CDR3 has 11 amino acids. V lost 10 bases, J lost 4 bases, and 10 bases lay in between.